Listed here are 2 T cell receptor beta chains from one sample, sequenced in a study of blood T cell repertoires in COVID-19. Method: immunoSEQ multiplex PCR; TCRdb's copy keeps in-frame clones and lacks some. The repertoire holds about 160,000 clones, with under 85% as singletons. The sample comprised peripheral blood. Every receptor here comes from a man older than 75 with COVID-19, enrolled during active disease.

This clone is a singleton in its sample. The chain employs TRBV5-4 and TRBJ1-1; TRBD1 might be the D (5 bases). V lost 1 base to trimming and J lost 1 base, with 11 bases between them. The CDR3 contains 15 residues. Germline assignment: CDR1 SGHNT and CDR2 YYREEE (reference sequence). CDR3: CASSLNGHGNTEAFF. CDR3 nucleotide sequence: TGTGCCAGCAGCTTGAATGGACACGGGAACACTGAAGCTTTCTTT.

CDR3 nucleotides: TGCGCCAGCAGCTTGGGACAGGTTGAGGACGAGCAGTACTTC. Its translation is CASSLGQVEDEQYF. The genes are TRBV5-1 and TRBJ2-7, with D possibly matching TRBD1 (6 bases). CDR3 length equals 14 residues. V dropped 0 bases and J dropped 5 bases, with 12 bases sitting between them. The germline gives CDR1 SGHRS, CDR2 YFSETQ.